A single T cell receptor beta chain is shown here with its context. The germline V gene encodes CDR1 DFQATT and CDR2 SNEGSKA (reference sequence). V lost 5 bases to trimming and J lost 3 bases, with 8 bases between them. The CDR3 is made up of 11 amino acids. This entry comes from a study of shared clonotypes between healthy human individuals. Study-level information: The cohort had two women and three men, ages 18 to 49.

Using immunoSEQ multiplex PCR, the repertoire was profiled, and TCRdb retains in-frame clones only, with some absent. The sample lists hundreds of thousands of clones, just over 75% occurring once. The J gene is TRBJ2-7, the V gene TRBV20-1; D gene uncertain. The TCR sequence derives from a woman aged 40 to 50 in good health. Some clones in this sample may be carry-over from other donors' samples. Sequencing was performed on PBMCs. The CDR3 sequence: CSAHTGYEQYF. The DNA for the CDR3 is TGCAGTGCTCACACGGGCTACGAGCAGTACTTC.